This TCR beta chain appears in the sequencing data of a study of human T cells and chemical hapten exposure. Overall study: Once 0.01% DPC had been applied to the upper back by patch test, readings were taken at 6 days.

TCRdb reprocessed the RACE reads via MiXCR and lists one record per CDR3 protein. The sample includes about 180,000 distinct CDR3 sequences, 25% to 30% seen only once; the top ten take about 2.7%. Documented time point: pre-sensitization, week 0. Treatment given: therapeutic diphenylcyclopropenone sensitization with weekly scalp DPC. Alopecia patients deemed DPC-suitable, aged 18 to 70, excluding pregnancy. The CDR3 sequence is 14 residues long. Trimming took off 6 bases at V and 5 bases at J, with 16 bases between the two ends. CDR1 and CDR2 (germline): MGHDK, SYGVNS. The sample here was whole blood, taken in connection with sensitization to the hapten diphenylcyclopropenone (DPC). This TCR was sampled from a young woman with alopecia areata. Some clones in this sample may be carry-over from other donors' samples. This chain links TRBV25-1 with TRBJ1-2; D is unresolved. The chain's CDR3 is CASRHSGSEYGYTF. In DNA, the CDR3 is TGTGCCAGCAGGCATTCGGGGTCTGAGTATGGCTACACCTTC.